Listed here are 12 T cell receptor beta chains from one sample, sequenced in a study of vaccination effects on CD4 cells after COVID-19. For these TCRs, the target antigens are not known. ViraFEST expansion of antigen-specific CD4+ T cells with viral peptide pools preceded sequencing. Cells that had been cultured for approximately ten days were the source of isolated CD4+ T cells. All study participants received two doses of BNT162b2 or mRNA-1273 vaccine. Clones were sequenced by immunoSEQ multiplex PCR, and TCRdb holds only the in-frame ones, with some missing. The sample gives roughly 32,000 clones, approximately 76% of which show up once; 9% to 15% is in the top ten. This specimen consisted of CD4+ T cells from PBMCs cultured with HCoV-229E spike peptides, obtained after COVID-19 vaccination. The receptor set was obtained from a human donor who received a COVID-19 vaccine.

This chain connects TRBV5-1 to TRBJ1-5; D remains ambiguous. This CDR3 is built from 17 residues. CDR1 is SGHRS, CDR2 YFSETQ, per germline. V shed 0 bases and J shed 6 bases, with 19 bases lying between them. The CDR3 loop is CASSLGYPHGTVQPQHF. The CDR3 DNA sequence: TGCGCCAGCAGCTTGGGATACCCACATGGTACGGTTCAGCCCCAGCATTTT.

The V and J genes are TRBV24-1 and TRBJ1-5; D unclear. CDR1 is KGHDR and CDR2 is SFDVKD in the germline V gene. The CDR3 consists of 13 residues. V was pared by 9 bases and J by 1 base, with 9 bases between. The CDR3 coding sequence is TGTGCCACCGCTGACGGAAGCAATCAGCCCCAGCATTTT. It translates to CATADGSNQPQHF.

The V gene is TRBV6-2 or TRBV6-3, the J gene TRBJ2-3, with D tentatively TRBD2 (5 bases). The CDR3 has 14 amino acids. From germline, CDR1 is MNHEY and CDR2 SVGEGT. V dropped 2 bases and J dropped 0 bases, with 6 bases sitting between them. This CDR3 reads CASSYTRSTDTQYF. Written as DNA, the CDR3 is TGTGCCAGCAGTTACACTAGAAGCACAGATACGCAGTATTTT.

On this clone: Within the sample, other DNA sequences also encode this same CDR3. J is TRBJ2-7 and V is TRBV5-4, with 9 bases fitting TRBD2. Germline CDR1 and CDR2: SGHNT and YYREEE (reference sequence). This CDR3 contains 16 residues. With 0 bases clipped from V and 0 bases from J, the junction kept 4 bases outside the gene matches. The chain's CDR3 is CASSLGRGGSSYEQYF. The CDR3 DNA is TGTGCCAGCAGCTTGGGGCGGGGGGGAAGCTCCTACGAGCAGTACTTC.

This sequence joins TRBV10-1 and TRBJ2-1; TRBD1 matches at 7 bases. V was pared by 7 bases and J by 7 bases, with 13 bases of the junction left unmatched. This CDR3 is 15 amino acids long. Germline CDR1 and CDR2: WNHNN and SYGVQD (reference sequence). The CDR3 loop is CASKSGTASENEQFF. The CDR3 DNA sequence: TGCGCCAGCAAGTCCGGGACAGCGTCCGAGAATGAGCAGTTCTTC.

This clone was picked up one time. This chain joins TRBV2 and TRBJ1-4; TRBD1 matches 9 bases. The germline gives CDR1 SNHLY, CDR2 FYNNEI. With V trimmed by 4 bases and J by 6 bases, 3 bases remained unmatched. The CDR3 extends over 14 amino acids. The CDR3 spells CASSVDRGDEKLFF. CDR3 coding DNA: TGTGCCAGCAGTGTTGACAGGGGGGATGAAAAACTGTTTTTT.

V usage is TRBV7-7 and J usage is TRBJ1-3, with no clear D. This CDR3 comprises 14 residues. CDR1 SSHAT and CDR2 FNYEAQ come from the germline V gene (reference sequence). V was trimmed by 5 bases and J by 4 bases, leaving 12 bases between them. The CDR3 spells CASSPGPAGNTIYF. The DNA of the CDR3 is TGTGCCAGCAGCCCCGGGCCCGCGGGAAACACCATATATTTT.

V gene TRBV6-5 combines with J gene TRBJ2-3, with D unclear. This CDR3 region has 14 residues. Germline loops: CDR1 MNHEY, CDR2 SVGAGI. V was clipped by 0 bases and J by 1 base, with 5 bases between them. The CDR3 coding sequence is TGTGCCAGCAGTTACTCGATGGGCACAGATACGCAGTATTTT. This encodes CASSYSMGTDTQYF.

The chain carries TRBV3-1 (or the pseudogene TRBV3-2) and TRBJ2-3; D perhaps matches TRBD1 (5 bases). This CDR3 region has 13 residues. The V and J ends lost 2 bases and 5 bases respectively, with 8 bases between them. Germline-derived CDR1 and CDR2 are LGHDT and YNNKEL (reference sequence). The CDR3 here is CASSQLRGDTQYF. In nucleotides, the CDR3 is TGTGCCAGCAGCCAATTAAGGGGAGATACGCAGTATTTT.

The rearrangement joins TRBV20-1 to TRBJ2-1, with TRBD2 identical over 9 bases. The CDR3 is made up of 11 amino acids. Germline V CDR1 and CDR2: DFQATT, SNEGSKA (reference sequence). Trimming at V came to 8 bases and at J to 7 bases, leaving 3 bases not matched to a gene. The CDR3 DNA is TGCAGTCCCAGCGGGGGGAATGAGCAGTTCTTC. This translates into CSPSGGNEQFF.

J is TRBJ1-2 and V is TRBV6-5, with 7 bases lining up with TRBD1. Germline V gene lookup returns CDR1 MNHEY and CDR2 SVGAGI. The CDR3 is 15 residues long. V trimming: 2 bases; J trimming: 3 bases; junction bases outside the gene matches: 6. DNA of the CDR3: TGTGCCAGCAGTTACGGGACAGTTAGTCACTATGGCTACACCTTC. Its translation is CASSYGTVSHYGYTF.

In DNA form, the CDR3 reads TGTGCCAGCAGTGTACGAGGAGGGGGCGGGGGAAAACTGTTTTTT. Its protein is CASSVRGGGGGKLFF. The chain couples TRBV25-1 to TRBJ1-4; TRBD1 aligns across 7 bases. This CDR3 has 15 amino acids. V shed 4 bases and J 10 bases; nucleotides not matched to a gene: 12. From germline, CDR1 is MGHDK and CDR2 SYGVNS.